The 21 T cell receptor beta chains presented below share a single source sample, sequenced in a study of T cells in Graves' hyperthyroidism and ophthalmopathy. What was amplified from RNA transcripts were TCR beta CDR3 regions. RT-PCR in the first round (using the HTBI primer set) targeted the TCR CDR3. Using its own MiXCR run on the multiplex PCR reads, TCRdb lists one record per CDR3 protein. The data show hundreds of thousands of distinct CDR3 sequences, about 14% seen once. The sample consisted of blood. The origin of the receptors is a woman aged 45-65 years with Graves' ophthalmopathy.

This clonotype has ten or more counts. The chain employs TRBV7-2 and TRBJ2-5; D uncertain. V dropped 1 base and J dropped 2 bases, with 11 bases sitting between them. CDR3 length: 15 amino acids. The V gene's germline CDR1 is SGHTA and CDR2 FQGNSA. In nucleotides, the CDR3 is TGTGCCAGCAGCTTAGTCGCCTACTCTCAAGAGACCCAGTACTTC. Translated: CASSLVAYSQETQYF.

This clonotype showed up many times. The chain links TRBV12-3 or TRBV12-4 to TRBJ2-1; tentative D call: TRBD2 (5 bases). This CDR3 region has 13 residues. The V gene lost 7 bases and the J gene lost 5 bases, with 12 bases spanning the gap. The CDR3, as DNA: TGTGCCAGCATAAATAGCGCACACAATGAGCAGTTCTTC. It translates to CASINSAHNEQFF.

This chain connects TRBV15 to TRBJ2-1; 12 bases line up with TRBD2. Germline CDR1 and CDR2: LNHNV and YYDKDF (reference sequence). This CDR3 has 17 amino acids. The V gene end was trimmed by 0 bases and the J gene end by 7 bases; junction bases not matched to a gene: 7. In DNA form, the CDR3 reads TGTGCCACCAGCAGAGATCCGCTAGCGGGAGGGCGGAATGAGCAGTTCTTC. The encoded protein is CATSRDPLAGGRNEQFF.

Many counts were recorded for this clonotype. The chain carries TRBV7-2 and TRBJ2-1; possible D gene TRBD2, 6 bases. V lost 5 bases and J lost 4, with 15 bases in between. The germline gives CDR1 SGHTA, CDR2 FQGNSA. The CDR3 loop spans 15 amino acids. CDR3 amino acids: CASSPSGLHYNEQFF. CDR3 in DNA: TGTGCCAGCAGCCCCTCCGGACTACATTACAATGAGCAGTTCTTC. Combining the CDR3 with reference TRBV7-2 and TRBJ2-1 gives the whole variable domain GAGVSQSPSNKVTEKGKDVELRCDPISGHTALYWYRQSLGQGLEFLIYFQGNSAPDKSGLPSDRFSAERTGGSVSTLTIQRTQQEDSAVYLCASSPSGLHYNEQFFGPGTRLTVL.

The table lists this clonotype with many counts. The rearrangement links TRBV9 to TRBJ2-1, with 7 bases identical to TRBD2. The V and J ends lost 4 bases and 4 bases, in that order; junction bases with no gene match: 14. Germline values: CDR1 SGDLS, CDR2 YYNGEE. The CDR3 is 17 amino acids. The CDR3 DNA reads as TGTGCCAGCAGCCCCCTTAATTCGGGAGGCCGTTACAATGAGCAGTTCTTC. It specifies CASSPLNSGGRYNEQFF.

This clonotype was counted many times. This chain connects TRBV5-1 to TRBJ2-1; D possibly corresponds to TRBD1 (6 bases). From germline, CDR1 is SGHRS and CDR2 YFSETQ. The V gene lost 0 bases and the J gene lost 7 bases, with 14 bases spanning the gap. CDR3 length: 15 amino acids. The CDR3 coding sequence is TGCGCCAGCAGCTTGGCAGGCGGTAGGGGGAATGAGCAGTTCTTC. Translation: CASSLAGGRGNEQFF.

This clonotype was seen only a few times. V is TRBV19 and J is TRBJ1-2; tentative D call: TRBD1 (6 bases). CDR1 is LNHDA, CDR2 SQIVND, per germline (reference sequence). This CDR3 is built from 15 residues. Trimming shortened V by 5 bases and J by 2 bases, and 15 bases separated the two germline ends. CDR3 bases: TGTGCCAGTAGTTCAACCGGGACACCAAACTATGGCTACACCTTC. It translates to CASSSTGTPNYGYTF.

The gene calls are TRBV14 and TRBJ2-1; TRBD2 agrees at 7 bases. The V segment lost 1 base and the J segment 2 bases; nucleotides outside the gene matches: 2. CDR1 is SGHDN, CDR2 FVKESK, per germline. This CDR3 region has 15 residues. The CDR3 region has the DNA TGTGCCAGCAGCCAAGGGGGAGGGCCCTACAATGAGCAGTTCTTC. It codes for CASSQGGGPYNEQFF.

The V and J genes are TRBV2 and TRBJ2-1; D gene uncertain. CDR1 and CDR2 (germline): SNHLY, FYNNEI. The CDR3 extends over 14 amino acids. Trimming removed 3 bases from V and 0 bases from J, with 6 bases in between. The CDR3 nucleotides read TGTGCCAGCAGTGAGAGAGTCTCCTACAATGAGCAGTTCTTC. It is translated as CASSERVSYNEQFF.

This clonotype appeared many times. V is TRBV7-2 and J is TRBJ2-1; D uncertain. Per germline, CDR1 SGHTA and CDR2 FQGNSA. The CDR3 extends over 13 amino acids. Trimming cost V 5 bases and J 8 bases, with 13 bases left between them. The CDR3 is CASSNERVDEQFF. Written as DNA, the CDR3 is TGTGCCAGCAGCAACGAGCGTGTCGATGAGCAGTTCTTC. Drawing the rest from reference TRBV7-2 and TRBJ2-1, the complete variable domain is GAGVSQSPSNKVTEKGKDVELRCDPISGHTALYWYRQSLGQGLEFLIYFQGNSAPDKSGLPSDRFSAERTGGSVSTLTIQRTQQEDSAVYLCASSNERVDEQFFGPGTRLTVL.

This clonotype was counted many times. In nucleotides, the CDR3 is TGTGCCAGCTCACAGAGGATAGATACGCAGTATTTT. Translating gives CASSQRIDTQYF. V is TRBV18 and J is TRBJ2-3; no clear D gene. This CDR3 spans 12 amino acids. The ends were cut back, 4 bases at V and 5 bases at J, with 7 bases in the middle. CDR1 and CDR2 (germline): KGHSH, LQKENI.

This clonotype was observed many times. This chain links TRBV20-1 with TRBJ2-1; 8 nucleotides agree with TRBD2. Germline CDR1 reads DFQATT; CDR2 reads SNEGSKA (reference sequence). J gave up 2 bases and V 3 bases, and 6 bases lay outside the gene matches. The CDR3 spans 15 residues. CDR3 nucleotides: TGCAGTGCTAGGGCCCCGGGACTAGCCTACAATGAGCAGTTCTTC. Protein: CSARAPGLAYNEQFF.

This clonotype occurred a few times. DNA for the CDR3: TGTGCCAGCAGTTATGGGCGGGAGAGCTCCTACGAGCAGTACTTC. As protein: CASSYGRESSYEQYF. The chain is built from TRBV6-5 and TRBJ2-7; 7 bases agree with TRBD2. The CDR3 is made up of 15 amino acids. J lost 0 bases, V lost 3 bases, and 5 bases had no gene match. Germline lookup yields CDR1 MNHEY and CDR2 SVGAGI.

This clonotype was counted ten times or more. J is TRBJ2-3 and V is TRBV11-1; 7 nucleotides match TRBD2. Germline V gene sequence: CDR1 SGHAT, CDR2 FQDESV (reference sequence). The CDR3 runs 15 residues. V lost 1 base to trimming and J lost 4 bases; unmatched junction nucleotides: 5. The CDR3 sequence is CASSLGGGRADTQYF. CDR3 nucleotide sequence: TGTGCCAGCAGCTTAGGAGGCGGGAGAGCAGATACGCAGTATTTT.

This clonotype was seen at least ten times. CDR3 coding DNA: TGCAGCGTTGCGGTAGACTCTGGGGCCAACGTCCTGACTTTC. Its protein is CSVAVDSGANVLTF. The rearrangement links TRBV29-1 to TRBJ2-6; D not resolved. The CDR3 is 14 residues long. Germline CDR1 SQVTM, CDR2 ANQGSEA. Trimming took 4 bases from V and 0 from J, leaving 7 bases between them.

This clonotype showed up many times. V is TRBV7-6 and J is TRBJ2-1, with D possibly TRBD2 on 5 matching bases. Germline-derived CDR1 and CDR2 are SGHVS and FNYEAQ. Between the trimmed V and J ends, which lost 1 base and 9 bases, there was a span of 13 bases. The length of the CDR3 is 14 residues. DNA of the CDR3: TGTGCCAGCAGCTTAGGCGGGCTGGGCGGTGAGCAGTTCTTC. Translation gives CASSLGGLGGEQFF. The full variable domain, completed using reference TRBV7-6 and TRBJ2-1, is GAGVSQSPRYKVTKRGQDVALRCDPISGHVSLYWYRQALGQGPEFLTYFNYEAQQDKSGLPNDRFSAERPEGSISTLTIQRTEQRDSAMYRCASSLGGLGGEQFFGPGTRLTVL.

The chain joins TRBV4-2 to TRBJ2-5, with D perhaps matching TRBD2 (6 bases). Germline lookup yields CDR1 LGHNA and CDR2 YNFKEQ. V gave up 3 bases and J gave up 3 bases, with 14 bases separating them. There are 15 residues in the CDR3. The CDR3 region is CASSQRGDVEETQYF. The CDR3, as DNA: TGTGCCAGCAGCCAGCGGGGCGATGTGGAAGAGACCCAGTACTTC.

This clonotype occurred many times. The V gene is TRBV27, the J gene TRBJ2-3, with a possible D match to TRBD2 (6 bases). This CDR3 spans 17 amino acids. V shed 2 bases and J shed 3 bases, with 18 bases lying between them. Germline values: CDR1 MNHEY, CDR2 SMNVEV (reference sequence). CDR3 region: CASSLILGGRETDTQYF. Here the CDR3 DNA reads TGTGCCAGCAGTTTAATCCTCGGGGGTAGGGAGACAGATACGCAGTATTTT.

Here the CDR3 reads CASSPRLGELFF. In nucleotides, the CDR3 is TGTGCCAGCAGCCCTCGCCTCGGGGAGCTGTTTTTT. The chain recombines TRBV9 with TRBJ2-2; D is unresolved. The germline V gene has CDR1 SGDLS and CDR2 YYNGEE. This CDR3 contains 12 residues. Trimming removed 4 bases from V and 7 bases from J, with 8 bases in between.

This clonotype has only a few counts. The chain joins TRBV3-1 to TRBJ2-2, with 7 bases matching TRBD1. CDR1 LGHDT and CDR2 YNNKEL come from the germline V gene (reference sequence). V lost 6 bases to trimming and J lost 0 bases; unmatched junction nucleotides: 7. The CDR3 is made up of 16 amino acids. The CDR3 sequence is CASRSLTGPNTGELFF. DNA of the CDR3: TGTGCCAGCAGGTCGTTGACAGGGCCGAACACCGGGGAGCTGTTTTTT.

This clonotype was picked up many times. The chain uses TRBV2 and TRBJ2-1, with D tentatively TRBD1 (5 bases). Trimming stripped 8 bases from V and 9 bases from J, with 14 bases between. In germline, CDR1 is SNHLY, CDR2 FYNNEI. The CDR3 has 12 residues. CDR3 region: CASPRGDGEQFF. For the CDR3, the DNA is TGTGCCAGCCCTAGGGGCGACGGTGAGCAGTTCTTC.